This T cell receptor (beta chain) was found in a study of blood T cell repertoires in COVID-19. All enrollees were roughly 18 to 95 years old and from roughly 22 US areas. Germline assignment: CDR1 LGHDT and CDR2 YNNKEL (reference sequence). V dropped 1 base and J dropped 5 bases, with 6 bases sitting between them. This CDR3 comprises 12 residues. Authors' analysis steps: Reference gene primer amplification in the assay estimated nucleated cell counts. Here immunoSEQ multiplex PCR was the method, and the copy in TCRdb shows in-frame clones only, minus some. The V and J calls and the clone size are those of that table, but D and trimming were determined from the DNA. This table has a few hundred thousand clones, 70% to 90% appearing once.

The TCR sequence derives from a woman under 30 who had been exposed to COVID-19. This chain links TRBV3-1 (or the pseudogene TRBV3-2) with TRBJ2-7; D uncertain. The sample was PBMCs or T cells enriched from blood (not recorded which). CDR3 sequence reads: CASSQALHEQYF. CDR3 nucleotides: TGTGCCAGCAGCCAAGCTCTCCACGAGCAGTACTTC.